The 20 T cell receptor beta chains in this list originate from one sample, sequenced in a study of vaccination effects on CD4 cells after COVID-19. For these receptors, no antigen is known. Produced via immunoSEQ multiplex PCR; TCRdb's table is partial and in-frame only. The table includes 35,000 to 45,000 clones, 70% to 80% detected once. Expansion of antigen-specific CD4+ T cells with viral peptide pools was carried out by the ViraFEST assay before sequencing. Subsequent to a culture period of approximately 11 days, CD4+ T cells were isolated. A positive SARS-CoV-2 PCR test fell between March and December 2020. Sequences were derived from CD4+ T cells from PBMCs cultured with HCoV-NL63 spike peptides, sampled before COVID-19 vaccination. The receptor source for this set is a human donor who had a prior SARS-CoV-2 infection.

The chain joins TRBV2 to TRBJ1-4, with 7 bases matching TRBD1. V was clipped by 7 bases and J by 4 bases; unmatched bases: 6. The CDR3 totals 14 residues. Germline V gives CDR1 SNHLY, CDR2 FYNNEI. CDR3 sequence (DNA): TGTGCCAGCACAGGGGACAGATATAATGAAAAACTGTTTTTT. It is translated as CASTGDRYNEKLFF.

The genes are TRBV2 and TRBJ2-1; 7 bases fit TRBD2. CDR1 SNHLY and CDR2 FYNNEI come from the germline V gene. CDR3 length: 15 residues. V gave up 2 bases and J gave up 4 bases; unmatched junction bases: 5. The CDR3 region is CASSETASGYNEQFF. The CDR3, as DNA: TGTGCCAGCAGTGAAACGGCTAGCGGATACAATGAGCAGTTCTTC.

The rearrangement joins TRBV3-1 (or the pseudogene TRBV3-2) to TRBJ2-7; D is possibly TRBD2 (5 bases). Looked up from germline, CDR1 is LGHDT and CDR2 is YNNKEL (reference sequence). V was pared by 0 bases and J by 12 bases, with 18 bases between. CDR3 length equals 14 residues. The DNA of the CDR3 is TGTGCCAGCAGCCAAGATCTTTCGGGGTTGGGTCTGTACTTC. This sequence encodes CASSQDLSGLGLYF.

As to this clone: The junction and the germline gene differ at one end; a read error may be behind it. V and J are TRBV23-1 and TRBJ2-4; a weak D match, TRBD2 (5 bases). TRBV23-1 is flagged as an ORF with uncertain function. This CDR3 comprises 13 residues. The CDR3 region is CASSQSGRGWTGF. CDR3 nucleotide sequence: TGCGCCAGCAGTCAATCAGGTCGTGGATGGACGGGGTTC.

The V gene is TRBV2, the J gene TRBJ2-3; a weak D match, TRBD1 (5 bases). This CDR3 contains 16 residues. CDR1 and CDR2 from the germline V gene are SNHLY and FYNNEI. V was pared by 4 bases and J by 2 bases, with 16 bases between. The CDR3 region has the DNA TGTGCCAGCAGTGCCGACAGTATGATTCTCACAGATACGCAGTATTTT. This encodes CASSADSMILTDTQYF.

The sample holds a few counts of this clone. The chain joins TRBV7-2 to TRBJ2-1; TRBD2 aligns across 10 bases. This CDR3 region has 15 residues. Germline loops: CDR1 SGHTA, CDR2 FQGNSA. The V segment lost 3 bases and the J segment 1 base; nucleotides outside the gene matches: 0. The CDR3 protein is CASSLGLASYNEQFF. CDR3 bases: TGTGCCAGCAGCTTGGGACTAGCGTCCTACAATGAGCAGTTCTTC.

The rearrangement joins TRBV18 to TRBJ1-2; 7 bases align to TRBD1. Germline V CDR1 and CDR2: KGHSH, LQKENI. This CDR3 contains 15 residues. V shed 4 bases, J shed 4 bases, and the junction held 9 bases outside the gene matches. In DNA, the CDR3 is TGTGCCAGCTCACTCGGACCGGGACAGTCCTATGGCTACACCTTC. This gives the protein CASSLGPGQSYGYTF.

In DNA form, the CDR3 reads TGTGCCAGCAGCGAGCTAGCGGAGAGACCAAGTGGCGAGCAGTACTTC. Translating gives CASSELAERPSGEQYF. This chain uses TRBV9 with TRBJ2-7; TRBD2 agrees at 7 bases. The germline V gene encodes CDR1 SGDLS and CDR2 YYNGEE. J was trimmed by 6 bases and V by 3 bases; bases with no gene match: 15. This CDR3 spans 16 amino acids.

The V and J genes are TRBV7-2 and TRBJ1-3; D gene unclear. The V end was cut by 2 bases, the J end by 0 bases, with 11 bases between. Germline V gene lookup returns CDR1 SGHTA and CDR2 FQGNSA. This CDR3 is 16 amino acids long. CDR3 sequence reads: CASSLSASFSGNTIYF. CDR3 in DNA: TGTGCCAGCAGCTTAAGTGCGAGCTTCTCTGGAAACACCATATATTTT. The variable domain in full, completed from reference TRBV7-2 and TRBJ1-3, reads GAGVSQSPSNKVTEKGKDVELRCDPISGHTALYWYRQSLGQGLEFLIYFQGNSAPDKSGLPSDRFSAERTGGSVSTLTIQRTQQEDSAVYLCASSLSASFSGNTIYFGEGSWLTVV.

This chain joins TRBV9 and TRBJ2-5, with 8 positions matching TRBD2. Trimming removed 0 bases from V and 3 bases from J; junction bases left unmatched: 4. Per germline, CDR1 SGDLS and CDR2 YYNGEE. There are 15 residues in the CDR3. Here the CDR3 reads CASSVGPTSEETQYF. The CDR3 nucleotides are TGTGCCAGCAGCGTAGGTCCGACTAGCGAAGAGACCCAGTACTTC.

The chain employs TRBV3-1 (or the pseudogene TRBV3-2) and TRBJ1-3, with TRBD1 identical over 7 bases. Trimming removed 4 bases from V and 1 base from J; junction bases left unmatched: 4. The CDR3 is made up of 15 amino acids. Per germline, CDR1 LGHDT and CDR2 YNNKEL (reference sequence). CDR3 loop: CASSLGTASGNTIYF. CDR3 DNA sequence: TGTGCCAGCAGCCTCGGGACAGCATCTGGAAACACCATATATTTT.

The V call is TRBV6-1, the J call TRBJ2-1; 10 bases are shared with TRBD2. The CDR3 consists of 17 residues. The V segment lost 2 bases and the J segment 7 bases; nucleotides outside the gene matches: 11. Germline assignment: CDR1 MNHNS and CDR2 SASEGT. The DNA of the CDR3 is TGTGCCAGCAGTGAATATAGCGGGAGCGGGAGGGCAAATGAGCAGTTCTTC. It is translated as CASSEYSGSGRANEQFF.

V gene TRBV6-1 combines with J gene TRBJ2-7, with D tentatively TRBD1 (5 bases). Germline lookup yields CDR1 MNHNS and CDR2 SASEGT. Trimming took off 2 bases at V and 3 bases at J, with 14 bases between the two ends. This CDR3 comprises 15 residues. The CDR3: CASSERGSRFYEQYF. The CDR3 DNA sequence: TGTGCCAGCAGTGAAAGGGGATCGCGATTCTACGAGCAGTACTTC.

The rearrangement joins TRBV18 to TRBJ1-3; 7 bases agree with TRBD1. This CDR3 is 14 amino acids long. The germline gives CDR1 KGHSH, CDR2 LQKENI. With V trimmed by 3 bases and J by 5 bases, 4 bases remained unmatched. The CDR3 DNA reads TGTGCCAGCTCACCCGGGACAGCGAGAAACACCATATATTTT. This translates into CASSPGTARNTIYF.

This rearrangement joins TRBV2 to TRBJ2-7; D possibly corresponds to TRBD1 (6 bases). The CDR3 totals 14 residues. The V end lost 6 bases, the J end lost 2 bases, and 14 bases lay between the germline ends. Looked up from germline, CDR1 is SNHLY and CDR2 is FYNNEI. CDR3 sequence (DNA): TGTGCCAGCAGAACTACAGGGAGCGCCTACGAGCAGTACTTC. Translation: CASRTTGSAYEQYF.

The gene calls are TRBV5-1 and TRBJ1-5; unclear D gene. The V gene's germline CDR1 is SGHRS and CDR2 YFSETQ. Trimming cost V 4 bases and J 0 bases, with 11 bases left between them. The CDR3 covers 15 residues. For the CDR3, the DNA is TGCGCCAGCAGCCAGGACGGGATTAGCAATCAGCCCCAGCATTTT. As protein: CASSQDGISNQPQHF.

This clone was picked up a small number of times. CDR3 amino acids: CASSVRGTSGPYEQYF. CDR3 in DNA: TGTGCCAGCAGTGTGAGGGGGACTAGCGGCCCCTACGAGCAGTACTTC. The rearrangement links TRBV2 to TRBJ2-7; 11 bases map to TRBD2. This CDR3 region has 16 residues. The junction had 7 bases not matched to a gene; V was cut back by 4 bases and J by 2 bases. Germline CDR1 is SNHLY and CDR2 is FYNNEI.

The table lists this clone with a count of one. The chain employs TRBV2 and TRBJ2-5; 11 bases agree with TRBD2. Germline assignment: CDR1 SNHLY and CDR2 FYNNEI. The CDR3 runs 18 residues. V was clipped by 2 bases and J by 2 bases; unmatched bases: 10. This CDR3 reads CASSESTGRTSGQETQYF. The CDR3 DNA reads as TGTGCCAGCAGTGAATCTACAGGTCGGACTAGCGGGCAAGAGACCCAGTACTTC.

This chain links TRBV19 with TRBJ2-7; unclear D gene. V lost 5 bases to trimming and J lost 0 bases, with 14 bases between them. CDR3 size: 15 residues. Looked up from germline, CDR1 is LNHDA and CDR2 is SQIVND (reference sequence). The CDR3 DNA reads as TGTGCCAGTAGTCCAGGAACAGTGTTCTCCTACGAGCAGTACTTC. This codes for CASSPGTVFSYEQYF.

This sequence joins TRBV4-3 and TRBJ2-5; 7 positions agree with TRBD2. The CDR3 is 15 residues long. CDR1 is LGHNA, CDR2 YSLEER, per germline. Trimming at V came to 4 bases and at J to 4 bases, leaving 9 bases not matched to a gene. The CDR3 protein is CASSLLLAPLETQYF. The DNA for the CDR3 is TGCGCCAGCAGCCTTTTACTAGCGCCACTAGAGACCCAGTACTTC.